What follows describes a single T cell receptor beta chain. Losses at the gene ends were 5 bases for V and 4 bases for J; bases not matched to a gene: 10. The CDR3 length is 18 residues. The germline V gene encodes CDR1 LGHNA and CDR2 YNFKEQ. These data originate in a study of blood T cell repertoires in COVID-19. Here immunoSEQ multiplex PCR was the method, and the copy in TCRdb shows in-frame clones only, minus some. The table has around 340,000 clones, 80% to 90% seen once. Researchers sorted participants into cohorts using their self-reported clinical history. The sequence came from a middle-aged woman with acute COVID-19. The specimen sequenced was PBMCs or T cells enriched from blood (not recorded which). The chain carries TRBV4-2 and TRBJ2-1, with 14 bases matching TRBD2. The CDR3 nucleotides read TGTGCCAGCAGCTCTGGGACTAGCGGGAGTTCGCGGTACAATGAGCAGTTCTTC. This translates into CASSSGTSGSSRYNEQFF.